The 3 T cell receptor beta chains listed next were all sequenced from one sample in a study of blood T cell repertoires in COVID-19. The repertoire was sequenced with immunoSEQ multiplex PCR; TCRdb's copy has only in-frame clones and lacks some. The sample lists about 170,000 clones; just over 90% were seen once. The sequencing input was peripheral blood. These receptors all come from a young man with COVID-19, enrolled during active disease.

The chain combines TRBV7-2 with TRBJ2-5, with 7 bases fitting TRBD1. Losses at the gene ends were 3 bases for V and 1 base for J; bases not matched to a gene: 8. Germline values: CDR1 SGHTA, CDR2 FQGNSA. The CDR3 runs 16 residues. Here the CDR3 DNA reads TGTGCCAGCAGCTTTAGCGTATCAGGGGGCCAAGAGACCCAGTACTTC. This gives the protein CASSFSVSGGQETQYF.

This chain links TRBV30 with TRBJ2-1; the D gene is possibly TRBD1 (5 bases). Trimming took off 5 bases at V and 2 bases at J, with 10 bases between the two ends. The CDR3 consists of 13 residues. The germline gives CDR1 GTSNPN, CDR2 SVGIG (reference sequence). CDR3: CAWGDSPYNEQFF. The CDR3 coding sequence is TGTGCCTGGGGCGACAGCCCCTACAATGAGCAGTTCTTC.

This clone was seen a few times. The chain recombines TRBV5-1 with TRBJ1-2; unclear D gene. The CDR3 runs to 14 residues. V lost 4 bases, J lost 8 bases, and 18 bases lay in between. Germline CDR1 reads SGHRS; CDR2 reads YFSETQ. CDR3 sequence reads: CASSNGSQVEGYTF. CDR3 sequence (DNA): TGCGCCAGCAGCAACGGGAGTCAGGTTGAAGGCTACACCTTC. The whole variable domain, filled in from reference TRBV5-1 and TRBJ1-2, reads KAGVTQTPRYLIKTRGQQVTLSCSPISGHRSVSWYQQTPGQGLQFLFEYFSETQRNKGNFPGRFSGRQFSNSRSEMNVSTLELGDSALYLCASSNGSQVEGYTFGSGTRLTVV.